Shown below are 26 T cell receptor beta chains from a single sample sequenced in a study of CD8+ T cells in alopecia areata. Specified treatment: oral pan-JAK inhibitor, 5-10 mg twice daily. Sequencing relied on a cDNA template that was reverse transcribed from extracted RNA. Sequencing used immunoSEQ multiplex PCR; TCRdb keeps in-frame clones, though not all of them. The table has around 190,000 clones, 64% seen once. Sequenced here: CD4+ T cells sorted from blood, sampled at week 4, from a patient treated with tofacitinib. The receptor set was obtained from a human donor with alopecia areata.

The chain combines TRBV5-6 with TRBJ2-1; D uncertain. Germline V gene sequence: CDR1 SGHDT, CDR2 YYEEEE. V lost 1 base, J lost 4 bases, and 3 bases lay in between. The CDR3 spans 12 residues. The DNA for the CDR3 is TGTGCCAGCAGCTTGCGGTACAATGAGCAGTTCTTC. It is translated as CASSLRYNEQFF.

V is TRBV5-1 and J is TRBJ2-1; 7 nucleotides match TRBD2. Losses at the gene ends were 4 bases for V and 7 bases for J; bases not matched to a gene: 8. CDR1 SGHRS and CDR2 YFSETQ come from the germline V gene. There are 14 residues in the CDR3. CDR3 sequence reads: CASSRRAGVNEQFF. CDR3 DNA: TGCGCCAGCAGCCGGCGCGCGGGGGTTAATGAGCAGTTCTTC.

The rearrangement uses TRBV14 and TRBJ2-2; D may match TRBD1 or TRBD2 (6 bases each). The CDR3 spans 17 residues. From germline, CDR1 is SGHDN and CDR2 FVKESK. The germline V and J ends were trimmed by 2 bases and 3 bases, with 16 bases remaining between them. The CDR3 region is CASSQRPGGLDTGELFF. Here the CDR3 DNA reads TGTGCCAGCAGCCAACGTCCCGGGGGCCTTGACACCGGGGAGCTGTTTTTT.

The chain couples TRBV30 to TRBJ2-2; 9 bases match TRBD2. CDR3 size: 18 residues. Germline CDR1 and CDR2: GTSNPN and SVGIG (reference sequence). The V and J ends lost 0 bases and 2 bases, in that order; junction bases with no gene match: 10. For the CDR3, the DNA is TGTGCCTGGAGTGTACGGAATAGCGGGGGAGGAAACACCGGGGAGCTGTTTTTT. Its translation: CAWSVRNSGGGNTGELFF.

The chain couples TRBV30 to TRBJ2-1; D remains ambiguous. Germline values: CDR1 GTSNPN, CDR2 SVGIG (reference sequence). The CDR3 consists of 13 residues. Trimming shortened V by 0 bases and J by 10 bases, and 13 bases separated the two germline ends. CDR3 in DNA: TGTGCCTGGAGTGTGGTGGGGTCCACGGAGCAGTTCTTC. This encodes CAWSVVGSTEQFF.

This clone has a single count. The chain has TRBV4-2 and TRBJ1-4; unclear D gene. Trimming removed 1 base from V and 14 bases from J, with 8 bases in between. The CDR3 loop spans 11 amino acids. Germline V gives CDR1 LGHNA, CDR2 YNFKEQ. For the CDR3, the DNA is TGTGCCAGCAGCCAAGGTCCGATTCTGTTTTTT. Protein sequence: CASSQGPILFF.

The chain employs TRBV11-2 and TRBJ2-7, with D possibly matching TRBD1 (5 bases). Trimming cost V 4 bases and J 2 bases, with 9 bases left between them. Per the germline V gene, CDR1 is SGHAT and CDR2 is FQNNGV. This CDR3 has 13 residues. CDR3 DNA sequence: TGTGCCAGCAGCTCAGACAGAACCTACGAGCAGTACTTC. Its translation: CASSSDRTYEQYF.

The chain employs TRBV7-8 and TRBJ2-1, with 7 bases aligning to TRBD1. The ends lost 4 bases at V and 0 bases at J; junction bases unmatched: 0. The length of the CDR3 is 14 residues. Germline CDR1 SGHVS, CDR2 FQNEAQ. CDR3 coding DNA: TGTGCCAGCAGCTCAGGGGGCTCCTACAATGAGCAGTTCTTC. Its protein is CASSSGGSYNEQFF.

The chain employs TRBV30 and TRBJ2-3, with D possibly TRBD2 on 5 matching bases. Germline CDR1 GTSNPN, CDR2 SVGIG (reference sequence). The CDR3 is made up of 15 amino acids. V dropped 0 bases and J dropped 3 bases, with 13 bases sitting between them. The CDR3 loop is CAWSVGPGGTDTQYF. DNA of the CDR3: TGTGCCTGGAGTGTGGGCCCTGGAGGAACAGATACGCAGTATTTT.

The genes are TRBV29-1 and TRBJ1-5; TRBD1 agrees at 7 bases. Germline trimming cut 5 bases from V and 2 bases from J; bases unmatched to any gene: 3. This CDR3 comprises 13 residues. Germline lookup yields CDR1 SQVTM and CDR2 ANQGSEA. As DNA, the CDR3 is TGCAGCGTTTTCACAGGGGGCAATCAGCCCCAGCATTTT. It encodes CSVFTGGNQPQHF.

The rearrangement links TRBV7-2 to TRBJ2-3; D assignment may be TRBD1 or TRBD2 (5 bases each). The CDR3 covers 12 residues. Looked up from germline, CDR1 is SGHTA and CDR2 is FQGNSA. Trimming took 4 bases from V and 9 from J, leaving 11 bases between them. The CDR3 nucleotides are TGTGCCAGCAGCTCCTATGGGGACACGCAGTATTTT. Residues: CASSSYGDTQYF.

The chain recombines TRBV4-1 with TRBJ2-2, with D unresolved. Germline CDR1 reads MGHRA; CDR2 reads YSYEKL. V was cut by 2 bases and J by 6 bases, with 10 bases left in between. The CDR3 covers 14 residues. The CDR3 DNA is TGCGCCAGCAGCCAAAAAGGTCCCCCCGGGGAGCTGTTTTTT. Its translation: CASSQKGPPGELFF.

This chain links TRBV5-6 with TRBJ2-5, with 7 bases identical to TRBD2. This CDR3 region has 14 residues. The J segment lost 4 bases and the V segment lost 4 bases, leaving 7 bases of the junction unmatched. The germline V gene has CDR1 SGHDT and CDR2 YYEEEE. CDR3 sequence (DNA): TGTGCCAGCAGCCTCCGGGACTATCTAGAGACCCAGTACTTC. This gives the protein CASSLRDYLETQYF.

In this sample, this clone turned up a few times. The V and J genes are TRBV30 and TRBJ2-1; TRBD2 matches at 13 bases. Per germline, CDR1 GTSNPN and CDR2 SVGIG (reference sequence). CDR3 length: 15 residues. With V trimmed by 5 bases and J by 4 bases, 5 bases remained unmatched. The CDR3 protein is CAWVGLAGYYNEQFF. The CDR3 nucleotides read TGTGCCTGGGTGGGACTAGCGGGATATTACAATGAGCAGTTCTTC.

The J gene is TRBJ2-3, the V gene TRBV7-9; D gene unclear. V shed 4 bases and J shed 2 bases, with 4 bases lying between them. Germline CDR1 is SEHNR and CDR2 is FQNEAQ (reference sequence). The CDR3 covers 12 residues. In nucleotides, the CDR3 is TGTGCCAGCAGCTCCTTCACAGATACGCAGTATTTT. Translating it yields CASSSFTDTQYF.

The CDR3 here is CSVGQPTHEQYF. In nucleotides, the CDR3 is TGCAGCGTTGGACAGCCGACCCACGAGCAGTACTTC. This chain joins TRBV29-1 and TRBJ2-7; D is possibly TRBD1 (5 bases). The CDR3 extends over 12 amino acids. Deletions cut 4 bases from V and 5 bases from J, with 12 bases between. CDR1 and CDR2 from the germline V gene are SQVTM and ANQGSEA.

V and J are TRBV30 and TRBJ1-1, with D unclear. The length of the CDR3 is 10 residues. CDR1 is GTSNPN and CDR2 is SVGIG in the germline V gene (reference sequence). V lost 1 base and J lost 5, with 2 bases in between. The CDR3: CAWSATEAFF. CDR3 DNA sequence: TGTGCCTGGAGTGCAACTGAAGCTTTCTTT.

This chain uses TRBV7-2 with TRBJ2-1; TRBD2 matches 8 bases. Unmatched junction bases numbered 7, after V lost 3 bases and J lost 6 bases. Germline V CDR1 and CDR2: SGHTA, FQGNSA. The CDR3 is 15 residues long. The CDR3, as DNA: TGTGCCAGCAGCTTGGGATATAGCGGGGTCAATGAGCAGTTCTTC. Amino acid sequence: CASSLGYSGVNEQFF.

The chain uses TRBV6-5 and TRBJ2-2, with D tentatively TRBD1 (6 bases). Germline values: CDR1 MNHEY, CDR2 SVGAGI. The CDR3 totals 15 residues. Between the trimmed V and J ends, which lost 0 bases and 5 bases, there was a span of 10 bases. The CDR3 bases are TGTGCCAGCAGTTACTCGGGACACCAAACCGGGGAGCTGTTTTTT. It codes for CASSYSGHQTGELFF.

This chain links TRBV30 with TRBJ1-4; a weak D match, TRBD1 (6 bases). V shed 2 bases and J shed 13 bases, with 14 bases lying between them. This CDR3 spans 12 amino acids. In germline, CDR1 is GTSNPN, CDR2 SVGIG (reference sequence). CDR3 amino acids: CAWSLNREGLFF. Here the CDR3 DNA reads TGTGCCTGGAGTCTAAACAGGGAAGGACTGTTTTTT.

For this clone: An end of the junction differs from the germline gene, which may be a read error. The chain couples TRBV2 to TRBJ2-3; unclear D gene. The CDR3 spans 11 residues. CDR1 and CDR2 (germline): SNHLY, FYNNEI. The CDR3 loop reads CASSEARHLDF. The CDR3, as DNA: TGTGCCAGCAGTGAAGCAAGGCACCTGGATTTT.

The chain employs TRBV5-1 and TRBJ2-2; D uncertain. The CDR3 has 14 residues. The ends were cut back, 4 bases at V and 6 bases at J, with 13 bases in the middle. The germline gives CDR1 SGHRS, CDR2 YFSETQ. CDR3 sequence reads: CASSPPAVAGELFF. The CDR3 DNA reads as TGCGCCAGCAGCCCCCCGGCCGTGGCCGGGGAGCTGTTTTTT.

This clone was seen only a few times. The rearrangement joins TRBV7-2 to TRBJ2-1; tentative D call: TRBD2 (6 bases). The CDR3 has 13 amino acids. CDR1 and CDR2 (germline): SGHTA, FQGNSA. Trimming took 8 bases from V and 4 from J, leaving 12 bases between them. CDR3 nucleotides: TGTGCCAGCGGCACTCGGGGGTACAATGAGCAGTTCTTC. Its translation: CASGTRGYNEQFF.

As regards this clone: This could be a read error, since a much larger clone is one nucleotide away. The chain employs TRBV7-8 and TRBJ2-5; D remains ambiguous. Germline lookup yields CDR1 SGHVS and CDR2 FQNEAQ. Trimming removed 5 bases at V and 1 base at J, with 2 bases between. The CDR3 consists of 11 residues. The CDR3 sequence: CASSLQETQYF. CDR3 sequence (DNA): TGTGCCAGCAGCCTCCAAGAGACCCAGTACTTC.

As for this clone: Sequence at one end of the junction differs from germline and may be a read error. V gene TRBV12-5 combines with J gene TRBJ1-4; D possibly corresponds to TRBD1 (5 bases). CDR3 size: 11 residues. The germline CDR1 and CDR2 sequences are LGHNT and FRNRAP. In DNA form, the CDR3 reads TGTGCTAGTGGTTTGGTAGATGGGGGATCTTTT. This sequence encodes CASGLVDGGSF.

This clone was counted between two and nine times. This chain uses TRBV7-8 with TRBJ2-7, with D uncertain. V lost 5 bases, J lost 5 bases, and 13 bases lay in between. CDR3 length: 13 residues. The germline gives CDR1 SGHVS, CDR2 FQNEAQ. The CDR3 sequence is CASSTQVKDEQYF. The CDR3 nucleotides are TGTGCCAGCAGCACTCAGGTAAAGGACGAGCAGTACTTC.